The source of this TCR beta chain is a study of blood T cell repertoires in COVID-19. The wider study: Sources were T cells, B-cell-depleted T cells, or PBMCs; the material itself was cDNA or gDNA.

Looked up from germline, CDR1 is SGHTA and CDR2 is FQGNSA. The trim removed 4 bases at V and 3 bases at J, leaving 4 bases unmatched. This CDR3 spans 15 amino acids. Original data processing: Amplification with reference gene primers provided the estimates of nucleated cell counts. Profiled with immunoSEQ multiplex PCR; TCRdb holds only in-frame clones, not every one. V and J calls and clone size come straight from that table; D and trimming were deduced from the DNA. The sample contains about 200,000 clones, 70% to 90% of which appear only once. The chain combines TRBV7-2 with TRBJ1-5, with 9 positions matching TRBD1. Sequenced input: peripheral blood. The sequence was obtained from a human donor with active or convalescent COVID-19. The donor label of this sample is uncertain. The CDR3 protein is CASSSGQGYNQPQHF. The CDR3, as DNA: TGTGCCAGCAGCTCGGGACAGGGATACAATCAGCCCCAGCATTTT.